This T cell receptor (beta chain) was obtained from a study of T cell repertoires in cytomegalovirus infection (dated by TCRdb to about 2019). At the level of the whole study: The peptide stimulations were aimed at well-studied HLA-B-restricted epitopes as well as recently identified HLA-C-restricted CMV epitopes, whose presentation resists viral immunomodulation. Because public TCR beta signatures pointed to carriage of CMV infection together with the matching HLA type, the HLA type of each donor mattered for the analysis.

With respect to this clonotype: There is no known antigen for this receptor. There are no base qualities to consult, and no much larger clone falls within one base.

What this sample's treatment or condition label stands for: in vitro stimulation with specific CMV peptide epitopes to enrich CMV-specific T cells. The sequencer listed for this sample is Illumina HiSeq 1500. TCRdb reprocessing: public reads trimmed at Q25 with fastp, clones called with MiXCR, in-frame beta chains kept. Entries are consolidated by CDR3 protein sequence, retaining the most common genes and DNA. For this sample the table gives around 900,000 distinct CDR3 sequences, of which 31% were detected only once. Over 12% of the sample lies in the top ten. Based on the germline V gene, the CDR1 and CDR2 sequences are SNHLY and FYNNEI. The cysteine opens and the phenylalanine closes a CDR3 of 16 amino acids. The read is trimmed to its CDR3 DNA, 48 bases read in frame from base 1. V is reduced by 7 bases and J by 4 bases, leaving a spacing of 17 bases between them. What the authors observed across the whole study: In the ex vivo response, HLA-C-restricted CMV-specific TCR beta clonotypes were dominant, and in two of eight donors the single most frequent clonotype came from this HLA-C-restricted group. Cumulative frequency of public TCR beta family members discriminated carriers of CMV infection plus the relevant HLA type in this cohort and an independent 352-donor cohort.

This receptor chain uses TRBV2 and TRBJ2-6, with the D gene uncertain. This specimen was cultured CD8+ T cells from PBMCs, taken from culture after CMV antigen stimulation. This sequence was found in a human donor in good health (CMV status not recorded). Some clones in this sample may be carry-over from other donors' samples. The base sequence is TGTGCCAGCATGATAACAGTCAGGTCCGGGGCCAACGTCCTGACTTTC. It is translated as CASMITVRSGANVLTF.